Below, 5 T cell receptor beta chains from the same sample are listed, as sequenced in a study of OX40 agonist ivuxolimab in advanced cancers. Assay: immunoSEQ multiplex PCR; the TCRdb copy retains only in-frame clones and omits some. Here the sample spans approximately 65,000 clones, roughly 85% being singletons. Specimen: CD4+ or CD8+ T cells sorted from blood, collected in a trial of the OX40 agonist ivuxolimab. The receptor set was obtained from an adult with an advanced solid tumor such as melanoma, head and neck, liver or kidney cancer.

The J gene is TRBJ2-2, the V gene TRBV21-1. TRBV21-1 is given as a pseudogene. The CDR3 is made up of 13 amino acids. CDR3 in DNA: TGTGCCAGCAGCCTCGACCTAACCGGGGAGCTGTTTTTT. Protein: CASSLDLTGELFF.

V gene TRBV9 combines with J gene TRBJ1-4; 11 positions match TRBD1. The CDR3 is 14 amino acids. V dropped 4 bases and J dropped 7; count of bases not matched to a gene: 3. Germline CDR1 and CDR2: SGDLS and YYNGEE. The CDR3 spells CASSQGQGGEKLFF. The CDR3 DNA reads TGTGCCAGCAGCCAGGGACAGGGGGGTGAAAAACTGTTTTTT. Variable domain in full (rest from reference TRBV9 and TRBJ1-4): DSGVTQTPKHLITATGQRVTLRCSPRSGDLSVYWYQQSLDQGLQFLIQYYNGEERAKGNILERFSAQQFPDLHSELNLSSLELGDSALYFCASSQGQGGEKLFFGSGTQLSVL.

This clone appeared a single time. This rearrangement joins TRBV18 to TRBJ2-3; D unclear. This CDR3 is built from 14 residues. V was shortened by 8 bases and J by 0 bases, with 12 bases between the two germline ends. Germline V lookup: CDR1 KGHSH, CDR2 LQKENI. For the CDR3, the DNA is TGTGCCAGCGCCTCGGTCCGTAGCACAGATACGCAGTATTTT. Translation: CASASVRSTDTQYF.

The chain employs TRBV7-2 and TRBJ2-3, with D possibly TRBD2 on 7 matching bases. The CDR3 totals 17 residues. CDR1 and CDR2 from the germline V gene are SGHTA and FQGNSA. Trimming shortened V by 2 bases and J by 0 bases, and 15 bases separated the two germline ends. CDR3 nucleotides: TGTGCCAGCAGCTTAATAGGCGGGGGCAAAAGCACAGATACGCAGTATTTT. Its translation is CASSLIGGGKSTDTQYF. Complete variable domain (other parts from reference TRBV7-2 and TRBJ2-3): GAGVSQSPSNKVTEKGKDVELRCDPISGHTALYWYRQSLGQGLEFLIYFQGNSAPDKSGLPSDRFSAERTGGSVSTLTIQRTQQEDSAVYLCASSLIGGGKSTDTQYFGPGTRLTVL.

J is TRBJ2-1 and V is TRBV7-9, with D possibly matching TRBD2 (6 bases). Trimming shortened V by 1 base and J by 8 bases, and 9 bases separated the two germline ends. This CDR3 is 13 amino acids long. CDR1 and CDR2 (germline): SEHNR, FQNEAQ (reference sequence). The CDR3 DNA sequence: TGTGCCAGCAGCTTAGACTCGGGGGATGAGCAGTTCTTC. This sequence encodes CASSLDSGDEQFF.